This is a list of T cell receptor beta chains from one sample in a study of blood T cell repertoires in COVID-19. Assay used: immunoSEQ multiplex PCR; TCRdb lists only in-frame clones, some missing. This repertoire shows just under 350,000 clones, around four fifths found once; its top ten account for under 3%. The specimen was peripheral blood. Source of these receptors: a man aged 25 to 40 with active or convalescent COVID-19. The CDR3 runs from the conserved cysteine through the conserved F or W. A D gene is named only where the DNA matches it firmly. Not every row has a clone size; where given, it reads once, few, many or a size class.

D	V	J	size	length	CDR3	DNA
.	TRBV5-4	TRBJ2-5	.	12	CASSRTEETQYF	TGTGCCAGCAGTCGCACGGAGGAGACCCAGTACTTC
TRBD1	TRBV6-5	TRBJ1-6	.	14	CASKAGGEYSPLHF	TGTGCCAGCAAAGCAGGGGGCGAGTATTCACCCCTCCACTTT
.	TRBV28	TRBJ1-5	.	12	CASSGSYQPQHF	TGTGCCAGCAGTGGCTCGTATCAGCCCCAGCATTTT
TRBD1	TRBV7-9	TRBJ2-1	few	14	CASSSDRIHNEQFF	TGTGCCAGCAGCTCGGACAGGATTCACAATGAGCAGTTCTTC
.	TRBV29-1	TRBJ1-1	.	13	CSAGEASYTEAFF	TGCAGCGCCGGGGAAGCTAGCTACACTGAAGCTTTCTTT
.	TRBV10-3	TRBJ1-6	.	16	CAISEGGRFANSPLHF	TGTGCCATCAGTGAAGGCGGGAGATTCGCTAATTCACCCCTCCACTTT
.	TRBV7-2	TRBJ1-4	.	15	CASSLGLGVGEKLFF	TGTGCCAGCAGCTTAGGTTTAGGGGTGGGTGAAAAACTGTTTTTT
.	TRBV23-1	TRBJ2-5	.	14	CASSQGRRFETQYF	TGCGCCAGCAGTCAAGGGAGGAGGTTTGAGACCCAGTACTTC
TRBD1	TRBV29-1	TRBJ1-1	.	14	CSGAFRGLRTEAFF	TGCAGCGGGGCGTTCAGGGGGCTTAGGACTGAAGCTTTCTTT
.	TRBV3-1/TRBV3-2	TRBJ2-5	.	15	CASSQGLGEVETQYF	TGTGCCAGCAGCCAGGGACTCGGAGAGGTGGAGACCCAGTACTTC
.	TRBV28	TRBJ1-5	.	14	CASSPLSGNQPQHF	TGTGCCAGCAGTCCCCTAAGCGGCAATCAGCCCCAGCATTTT
TRBD1	TRBV6-6	TRBJ1-6	.	16	CASSSSEGTGDSPLHF	TGTGCCAGCAGTTCCTCCGAAGGGACAGGGGATTCACCCCTCCACTTT
.	TRBV5-4	TRBJ2-3	.	16	CASSPSLQTSTDTQYF	TGTGCCAGCAGCCCCTCTTTGCAGACTAGCACAGATACGCAGTATTTT
.	TRBV23-1	TRBJ2-6	.	16	CASSHQGLSGANVLTF	TGCGCCAGCAGTCACCAGGGGCTTTCTGGGGCCAACGTCCTGACTTTC
TRBD1	TRBV6-1	TRBJ2-7	.	18	CASSEDPPLTQGAYEQYF	TGTGCCAGCAGTGAAGACCCGCCACTAACCCAGGGGGCCTACGAGCAGTACTTC
.	TRBV2	TRBJ1-2	.	14	CASRDEQGYYGYTF	TGTGCCAGCAGGGATGAACAGGGCTACTATGGCTACACCTTC
TRBD2	TRBV3-1/TRBV3-2	TRBJ2-3	.	16	CASSQSYAGGTDTQYF	TGTGCCAGCAGCCAATCATATGCGGGGGGCACAGATACGCAGTATTTT
.	TRBV2	TRBJ1-4	.	14	CASSRQTTNEKLFF	TGTGCCAGCAGTCGACAGACAACTAATGAAAAACTGTTTTTT
.	TRBV28	TRBJ1-2	.	11	CASSRGDGYTF	TGTGCCAGCAGTAGAGGCGATGGCTACACCTTC
.	TRBV7-2	TRBJ1-5	few	14	CASSFPEPLSPQHF	TGTGCCAGCAGCTTCCCCGAACCCCTATCGCCCCAGCATTTT
.	TRBV19	TRBJ2-1	.	14	CASSIRQLSNEQFF	TGTGCCAGTAGTATCAGGCAGTTGTCGAATGAGCAGTTCTTC
.	TRBV4-1	TRBJ1-5	.	14	CASSQVGTDQPQHF	TGCGCCAGCAGCCAAGTTGGCACCGATCAGCCCCAGCATTTT